This record concerns one TCR beta chain sequence. Its antigen is unidentified. The data stem from a study of radiation and T cells in renal cell carcinoma. Study-level background: Nephrectomy followed 15 Gy stereotactic body radiation by 4 weeks. General observations from the study: No pretreatment tumor biopsies were available for baseline clonotypes. In blood, top tumor clones expanded by 2 weeks, shrinking by 4.

TCRdb keeps only in-frame clones here, not all; method: immunoSEQ multiplex PCR. The sample gives 60,000 to 65,000 clones, around 76% of which show up once; 6.5% to 8% is in the top ten. Time point reported: blood 2 weeks post-SBRT. The treatment was: 15 Gy SBRT to primary tumor, nephrectomy 4 weeks later. Blood was sampled at baseline, 2 weeks and 4 weeks after SBRT. The clonotype was recovered from a man aged 55 to 70 with renal cell carcinoma. Here the sequenced sample was blood, taken from a patient whose treatment included radiotherapy and nephrectomy.

CDR3 amino acids: CASSLAVPAFF. The CDR3 DNA reads as TGTGCCAGCAGCTTGGCCGTTCCAGCTTTCTTT. The rearrangement uses TRBV5-8 and TRBJ1-1; D is ambiguous. The CDR3 runs to 11 residues. Germline V gene sequence: CDR1 SGHTS, CDR2 YDEGEE. Deletions cut 0 bases from V and 10 bases from J, with 7 bases between.